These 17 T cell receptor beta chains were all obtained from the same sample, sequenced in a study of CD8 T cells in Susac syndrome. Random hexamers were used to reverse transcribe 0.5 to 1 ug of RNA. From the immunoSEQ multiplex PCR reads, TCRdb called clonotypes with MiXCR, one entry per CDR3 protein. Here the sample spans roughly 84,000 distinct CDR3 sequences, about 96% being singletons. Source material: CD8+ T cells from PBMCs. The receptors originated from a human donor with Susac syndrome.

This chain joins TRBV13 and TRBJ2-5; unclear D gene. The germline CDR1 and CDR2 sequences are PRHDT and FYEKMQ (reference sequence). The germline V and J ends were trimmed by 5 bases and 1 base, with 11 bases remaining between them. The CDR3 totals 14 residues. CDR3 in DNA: TGTGCCAGCAGCCCAGGAAAACGCCAAGAGACCCAGTACTTC. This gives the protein CASSPGKRQETQYF. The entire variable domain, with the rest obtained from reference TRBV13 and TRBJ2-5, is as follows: AAGVIQSPRHLIKEKRETATLKCYPIPRHDTVYWYQQGPGQDPQFLISFYEKMQSDKGSIPDRFSAQQFSDYHSELNMSSLELGDSALYFCASSPGKRQETQYFGPGTRLLVL.

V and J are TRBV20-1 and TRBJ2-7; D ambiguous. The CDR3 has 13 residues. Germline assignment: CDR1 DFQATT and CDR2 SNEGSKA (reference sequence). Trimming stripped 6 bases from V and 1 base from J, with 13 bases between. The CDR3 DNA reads TGCAGTGCCCTTACCGTCGTATCCTACGAGCAGTACGTC. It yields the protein CSALTVVSYEQYV.

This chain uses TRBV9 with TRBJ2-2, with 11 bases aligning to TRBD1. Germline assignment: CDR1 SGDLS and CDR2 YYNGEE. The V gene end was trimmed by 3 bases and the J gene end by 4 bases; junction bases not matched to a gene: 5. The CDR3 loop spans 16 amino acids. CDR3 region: CASSDGQGAGTGELFF. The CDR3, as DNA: TGTGCCAGCAGCGACGGACAGGGGGCGGGCACCGGGGAGCTGTTTTTT.

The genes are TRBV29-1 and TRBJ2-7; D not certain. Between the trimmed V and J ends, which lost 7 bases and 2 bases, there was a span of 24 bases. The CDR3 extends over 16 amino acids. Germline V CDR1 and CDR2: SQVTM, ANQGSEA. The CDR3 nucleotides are TGCAGCGCCCGGACGGATTACCAAACACCACCCTACGAGCAGTACTTC. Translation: CSARTDYQTPPYEQYF.

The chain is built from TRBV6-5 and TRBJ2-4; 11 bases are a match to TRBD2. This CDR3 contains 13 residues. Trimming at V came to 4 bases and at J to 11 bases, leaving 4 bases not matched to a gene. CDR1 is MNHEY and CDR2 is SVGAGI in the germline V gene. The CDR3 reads CASSLAGGPFQYF. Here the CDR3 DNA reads TGTGCCAGCAGTTTAGCGGGGGGGCCGTTTCAGTACTTC.

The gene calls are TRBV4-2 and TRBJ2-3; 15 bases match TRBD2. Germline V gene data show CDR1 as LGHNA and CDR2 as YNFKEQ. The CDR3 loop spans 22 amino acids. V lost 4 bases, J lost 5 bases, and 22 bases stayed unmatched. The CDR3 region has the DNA TGTGCCAGCAGCCCTCTCCTGAGGACCGGGACTAGCGGGAGGTCGAGAGGAGATACGCAGTATTTT. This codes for CASSPLLRTGTSGRSRGDTQYF.

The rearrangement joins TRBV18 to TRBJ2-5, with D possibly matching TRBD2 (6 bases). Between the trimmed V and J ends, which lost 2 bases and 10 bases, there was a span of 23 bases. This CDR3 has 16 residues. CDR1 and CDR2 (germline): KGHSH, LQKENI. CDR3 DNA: TGTGCCAGCTCACCAAAAACGGGACTCGCCAAGAGAGGCCAGTACTTC. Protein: CASSPKTGLAKRGQYF.

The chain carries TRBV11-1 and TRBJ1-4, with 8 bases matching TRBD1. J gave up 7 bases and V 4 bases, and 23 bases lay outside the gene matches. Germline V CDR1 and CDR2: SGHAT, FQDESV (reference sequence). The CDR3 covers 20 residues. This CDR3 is CASSWGQATLQTTWFEKLFF. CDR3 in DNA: TGTGCCAGCAGCTGGGGACAGGCGACGCTTCAGACGACGTGGTTTGAAAAACTGTTTTTT.

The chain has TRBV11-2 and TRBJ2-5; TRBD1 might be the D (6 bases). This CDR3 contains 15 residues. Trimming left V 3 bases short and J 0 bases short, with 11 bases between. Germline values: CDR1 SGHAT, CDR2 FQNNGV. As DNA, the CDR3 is TGTGCCAGCAGCTTCTACAGGGCAGACCAAGAGACCCAGTACTTC. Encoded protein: CASSFYRADQETQYF.

The CDR3 nucleotides are TGTGCCAGCAGCCAAGATAGGGGAGTAAAACTGTTTTTT. Its protein is CASSQDRGVKLFF. The chain uses TRBV14 and TRBJ1-4, with a possible D match to TRBD1 (5 bases). Per the germline V gene, CDR1 is SGHDN and CDR2 is FVKESK. V dropped 0 bases and J dropped 10 bases, with 9 bases sitting between them. CDR3 size: 13 residues.

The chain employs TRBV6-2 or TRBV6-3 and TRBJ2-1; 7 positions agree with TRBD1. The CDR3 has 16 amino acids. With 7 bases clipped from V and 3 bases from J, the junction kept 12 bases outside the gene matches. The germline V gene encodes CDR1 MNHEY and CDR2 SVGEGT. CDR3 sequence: CASTSEQGLLYNEQFF. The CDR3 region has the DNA TGTGCCAGCACCTCTGAACAGGGGCTCCTCTACAATGAGCAGTTCTTC.

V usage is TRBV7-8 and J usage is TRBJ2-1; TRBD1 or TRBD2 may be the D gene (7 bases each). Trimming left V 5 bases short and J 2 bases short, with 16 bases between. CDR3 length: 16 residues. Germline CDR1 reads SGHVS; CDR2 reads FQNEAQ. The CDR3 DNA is TGTGCCAGCAGCCGCAGGGGGGAGGGTACCTACAATGAGCAGTTCTTC. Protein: CASSRRGEGTYNEQFF.

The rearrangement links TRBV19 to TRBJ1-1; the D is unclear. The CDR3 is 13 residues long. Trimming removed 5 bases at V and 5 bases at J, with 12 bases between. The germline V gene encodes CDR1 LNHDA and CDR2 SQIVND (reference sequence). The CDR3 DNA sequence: TGTGCCAGTAGTGTTTTTGAAGGAACTGAAGCTTTCTTT. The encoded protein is CASSVFEGTEAFF.

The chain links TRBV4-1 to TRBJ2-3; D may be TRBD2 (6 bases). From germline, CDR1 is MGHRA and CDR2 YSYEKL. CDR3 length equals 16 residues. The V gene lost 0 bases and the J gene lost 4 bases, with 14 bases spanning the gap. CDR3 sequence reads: CASSQDPEGAADTQYF. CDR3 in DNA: TGCGCCAGCAGCCAAGATCCGGAGGGAGCGGCAGATACGCAGTATTTT.

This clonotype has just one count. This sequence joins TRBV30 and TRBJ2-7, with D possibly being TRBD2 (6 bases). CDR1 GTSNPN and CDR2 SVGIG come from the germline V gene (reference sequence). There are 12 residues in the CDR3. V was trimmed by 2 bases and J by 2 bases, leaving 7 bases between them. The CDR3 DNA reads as TGTGCCTGGAGTAGACTAGCCTACGAGCAGTACTTC. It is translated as CAWSRLAYEQYF.

CDR3 nucleotide sequence: TGTGCCAGCAGCTTGTCCAGGGAAGCTTTCTTT. Its protein product is CASSLSREAFF. The chain recombines TRBV5-5 with TRBJ1-1, with D unresolved. V lost 1 base to trimming and J lost 8 bases, with 6 bases between them. CDR1 and CDR2 from the germline V gene are SGHKS and YYEKEE (reference sequence). The CDR3 spans 11 residues.

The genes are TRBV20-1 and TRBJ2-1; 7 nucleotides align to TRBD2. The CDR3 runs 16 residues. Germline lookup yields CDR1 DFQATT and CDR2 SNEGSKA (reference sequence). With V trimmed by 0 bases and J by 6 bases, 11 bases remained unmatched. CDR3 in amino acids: CSARDRLLAGANEQFF. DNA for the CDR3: TGCAGTGCTAGAGATCGTCTCTTGGCGGGAGCCAATGAGCAGTTCTTC.